The clone carrying this T cell receptor (beta chain) was observed a handful of times. Its antigen is unidentified. These data are taken from a study of T cell responses to AZD1222 COVID-19 vaccine. The CDR3 has 15 amino acids. Germline CDR1 reads SQVTM; CDR2 reads ANQGSEA. Losses at the gene ends were 2 bases for V and 1 base for J; bases not matched to a gene: 4. The study's findings and limits: Sampled repertoires all dated from after the peak T cell response. The breadth and depth of Spike-specific TCRs increased once two AZD1222 doses had been given. Females outnumbered males among donors, who were mostly white British; clonal diversity was possibly underestimated. Only 5 to 7 individuals given AZD1222 were seropositive at baseline.

Sequenced by immunoSEQ multiplex PCR; TCRdb stores in-frame clones only, minus some. This table has approximately 90,000 clones, 70% to 90% appearing once. This sequence joins TRBV29-1 and TRBJ2-1, with 8 bases fitting TRBD2. The TCR originated in an adult in good health. The material was peripheral blood, obtained on day 0 of AZD1222 vaccination. As DNA, the CDR3 is TGCAGCGTTGAACTACTAGCGGAGTCCTACAATGAGCAGTTCTTC. This gives the protein CSVELLAESYNEQFF.